Listed below are T cell receptor beta chains from one sample, sequenced in a study of blood T cell repertoires in COVID-19. Profiling relied on immunoSEQ multiplex PCR, and the TCRdb table lists in-frame clones only, not all of them. Here the sample spans approximately 260,000 clones, 82% being singletons. The sample consisted of peripheral blood. These receptors all come from a woman aged 60 to 75 with active or convalescent COVID-19. The CDR3 runs from the conserved cysteine through the conserved F or W. Each record gives: clone size, J gene, V gene, D gene, CDR3 protein, CDR3 DNA. A D gene is named only where the DNA matches it firmly. Size is stated for part of the rows, as once, few or many counts, or as a class when the clone is expanded.

- | TRBJ1-1 | TRBV7-9 | - | CASSPPGGLVTEAFF | TGTGCCAGCAGCCCGCCAGGTGGGTTGGTCACTGAAGCTTTCTTT
- | TRBJ2-5 | TRBV4-3 | - | CASSQGRFRGALGKTQYF | TGCGCCAGCAGCCAAGGGCGATTTCGGGGGGCCTTAGGGAAGACCCAGTACTTC
- | TRBJ1-1 | TRBV3-1/TRBV3-2 | - | CASSSKGGDKLLLMNTEAFF | TGTGCCAGCAGCTCAAAGGGAGGTGATAAGCTTTTGCTCATGAACACTGAAGCTTTCTTT
- | TRBJ1-1 | TRBV7-8 | TRBD1 | CASSLTGGTEAFF | TGTGCCAGCAGCTTAACAGGGGGAACTGAAGCTTTCTTT
- | TRBJ2-7 | TRBV4-1 | TRBD2 | CASSQGRAGAYEQYF | TGCGCCAGCAGCCAAGGGCGAGCGGGGGCCTACGAGCAGTACTTC
- | TRBJ1-1 | TRBV19 | - | CASRPTRGERNTEAFF | TGTGCCAGTAGACCCACAAGGGGCGAAAGGAACACTGAAGCTTTCTTT
- | TRBJ1-5 | TRBV20-1 | - | CSASDTTLNQPQHF | TGCAGTGCTAGTGACACAACCCTCAATCAGCCCCAGCATTTT
- | TRBJ2-3 | TRBV18 | TRBD2 | CASSPKLAGSDTQYF | TGTGCCAGCTCACCAAAACTAGCGGGGTCAGATACGCAGTATTTT
- | TRBJ1-2 | TRBV28 | - | CASSLGQPPSAF | TGTGCCAGCAGTTTGGGACAACCCCCCTCCGCCTTC
- | TRBJ1-5 | TRBV30 | - | CAWSEWATNQPQHF | TGTGCCTGGAGTGAATGGGCTACCAATCAGCCCCAGCATTTT
- | TRBJ1-2 | TRBV3-1/TRBV3-2 | TRBD1 | CASSQRDRGYYGYTF | TGTGCCAGCAGCCAACGGGACAGGGGGTACTATGGCTACACCTTC
- | TRBJ1-6 | TRBV2 | - | CASSERSGTDGSPLHF | TGTGCCAGCAGTGAGAGGAGCGGGACGGACGGGTCACCCCTCCACTTT
- | TRBJ2-2 | TRBV11-3 | - | CASSPGSRPRPGELFF | TGTGCCAGCAGCCCAGGCTCGCGCCCCAGACCCGGGGAGCTGTTTTTT
- | TRBJ1-4 | TRBV2 | TRBD1 | CASSLQGGREKLFF | TGTGCCAGCAGTTTACAGGGGGGACGAGAAAAACTGTTTTTT
- | TRBJ1-5 | TRBV6-1 | - | CASSDGLRDQPQHF | TGTGCCAGCAGTGATGGTCTCCGGGATCAGCCCCAGCATTTT
- | TRBJ2-3 | TRBV5-1 | TRBD2 | CASSLAWGGLEQGKDTQYF | TGCGCCAGCAGCTTGGCCTGGGGGGGACTTGAACAAGGGAAAGATACGCAGTATTTT
- | TRBJ2-3 | TRBV30 | TRBD2 | CAWSVGVGGYTDTQYF | TGTGCCTGGAGTGTAGGAGTGGGGGGGTACACAGATACGCAGTATTTT
- | TRBJ1-5 | TRBV5-5 | - | CASSLVRSNQPQHF | TGTGCCAGCAGCTTGGTGCGTAGCAATCAGCCCCAGCATTTT
few | TRBJ1-1 | TRBV7-2 | - | CASSLPILNTEAFF | TGTGCCAGCAGCCTACCGATCTTGAACACTGAAGCTTTCTTT
- | TRBJ2-7 | TRBV18 | TRBD1 | CASSLGQGRVEQYF | TGTGCCAGCTCCCTAGGACAGGGTCGCGTCGAGCAGTACTTC
- | TRBJ2-1 | TRBV15 | TRBD2 | CATSRDKGGLGTSDNEQFF | TGTGCCACCAGCAGAGATAAGGGAGGGCTTGGAACTAGCGACAATGAGCAGTTCTTC
once | TRBJ1-1 | TRBV5-1 | - | CASSLTGDKNTEAFF | TGCGCCAGCAGCTTAACCGGGGACAAGAACACTGAAGCTTTCTTT
few | TRBJ1-2 | TRBV19 | - | CASRTGTPNYGYTF | TGTGCCAGTAGAACCGGGACACCCAACTATGGCTACACCTTC
- | TRBJ1-1 | TRBV5-4 | - | CASSNPSTGSTEAFF | TGTGCCAGCAGCAATCCATCAACGGGATCCACTGAAGCTTTCTTT
few | TRBJ2-1 | TRBV30 | TRBD1 | CAWAGTGSNEQFF | TGTGCCTGGGCCGGGACAGGGTCGAATGAGCAGTTCTTC
- | TRBJ2-2 | TRBV7-8 | TRBD1 | CASSLWDRGTGELFF | TGTGCCAGCAGCTTATGGGACAGGGGCACCGGGGAGCTGTTTTTT
many | TRBJ2-7 | TRBV7-9 | TRBD2 | CASSPVASGNYEQYF | TGTGCCAGCAGCCCTGTGGCTAGCGGCAACTACGAGCAGTACTTC
- | TRBJ1-2 | TRBV7-9 | - | CASSSTELYGYTF | TGTGCCAGCAGCAGCACAGAGCTCTATGGCTACACCTTC
- | TRBJ1-2 | TRBV27 | - | CASTSMGGADYGYTF | TGTGCCAGCACCTCGATGGGAGGGGCGGACTATGGCTACACCTTC
- | TRBJ1-3 | TRBV18 | - | CASSPPQGSGNTIYF | TGTGCCAGCTCACCACCCCAGGGCTCTGGAAACACCATATATTTT
few | TRBJ2-7 | TRBV3-1/TRBV3-2 | TRBD2 | CASSQDSSGGPLSYEQYF | TGTGCCAGCAGCCAAGATTCCAGCGGGGGGCCTCTTTCCTACGAGCAGTACTTC
- | TRBJ2-7 | TRBV7-6 | TRBD2 | CASSPLAGTSYEQYF | TGTGCCAGCAGCCCTCTAGCGGGGACTTCCTACGAGCAGTACTTC
- | TRBJ1-3 | TRBV6-5 | - | CASSSPGHGNTIYF | TGTGCCAGCAGTTCGCCAGGACATGGAAACACCATATATTTT
- | TRBJ2-5 | TRBV6-6 | - | CASSYAGQETQYF | TGTGCCAGCAGTTATGCAGGGCAAGAGACCCAGTACTTC
- | TRBJ1-1 | TRBV9 | TRBD1 | CASSPRTGGPEAFF | TGTGCCAGCAGCCCGAGGACAGGGGGGCCTGAAGCTTTCTTT
- | TRBJ2-7 | TRBV19 | TRBD2 | CASSTGLAGTYEQYF | TGTGCCAGTAGTACAGGACTAGCGGGTACCTACGAGCAGTACTTC
- | TRBJ2-1 | TRBV21-1 | - | CASSKARAPSKGTGLNEQFF | TGTGCCAGCAGCAAAGCGAGAGCTCCCTCTAAGGGGACAGGGCTCAATGAGCAGTTCTTC